This passage covers 20 T cell receptor beta chains from one sample sequenced in a study of patients and donors after allogeneic stem cell transplantation. TCRdb fed the RT-PCR reads into MiXCR, producing one record per CDR3 protein. The data contain hundreds of thousands of distinct CDR3 sequences, more than 15% of them singletons. Sequenced input: blood, either unsorted or a sorted T cell fraction (not recorded which). The receptors shown here come from a human donor who was either an allogeneic HSCT recipient or a stem cell or donor lymphocyte infusion donor (not recorded which). It is not recorded whose cells these are; they may come from a transplant donor.

In its sample, this clonotype was seen many times. This sequence joins TRBV5-1 and TRBJ2-1; D might be TRBD2 (6 bases). Germline CDR1 reads SGHRS; CDR2 reads YFSETQ. This CDR3 is built from 14 residues. The ends were cut back, 0 bases at V and 4 bases at J, with 8 bases in the middle. The CDR3 is CASSLGGLYNEQFF. The CDR3 nucleotides are TGCGCCAGCAGCTTGGGGGGACTGTACAATGAGCAGTTCTTC.

Only a few counts were recorded for this clonotype. This chain links TRBV20-1 with TRBJ2-7; 8 positions match TRBD1. Germline V lookup: CDR1 DFQATT, CDR2 SNEGSKA (reference sequence). V lost 5 bases to trimming and J lost 0 bases; unmatched junction nucleotides: 6. This CDR3 contains 14 residues. DNA of the CDR3: TGCAGTGCTCCTCGACAGGGGCGCTCCTACGAGCAGTACTTC. Protein product: CSAPRQGRSYEQYF.

This clonotype was seen a few times. The rearrangement joins TRBV4-2 to TRBJ2-5; no definite D call. V was clipped by 0 bases and J by 2 bases, with 4 bases between them. Per germline, CDR1 LGHNA and CDR2 YNFKEQ. The CDR3 totals 13 residues. CDR3 bases: TGTGCCAGCAGCCAAGAGAGACAAGAGACCCAGTACTTC. Its translation: CASSQERQETQYF.

The gene calls are TRBV6-1 and TRBJ2-1, with D perhaps matching TRBD1 (6 bases). Germline V gene data show CDR1 as MNHNS and CDR2 as SASEGT. This CDR3 contains 15 residues. The ends were cut back, 6 bases at V and 6 bases at J, with 18 bases in the middle. This CDR3 reads CASSPLGGTRNEQFF. The CDR3 DNA reads as TGTGCCAGCAGCCCCCTAGGGGGAACACGCAATGAGCAGTTCTTC.

The chain couples TRBV5-1 to TRBJ2-4; possible D gene TRBD2, 6 bases. The ends were cut back, 2 bases at V and 4 bases at J, with 16 bases in the middle. The CDR3 is 16 amino acids. CDR1 and CDR2 (germline): SGHRS, YFSETQ. The CDR3: CASSFEAGQRKNIQYF. For the CDR3, the DNA is TGCGCCAGCAGCTTTGAGGCGGGGCAGAGGAAAAACATTCAGTACTTC.

Turning to this clonotype: Germline is not matched at one junction end, which may reflect a read error. The chain has TRBV12-3 or TRBV12-4 and TRBJ1-2, with D perhaps TRBD1 (5 bases). The CDR3 loop spans 11 amino acids. CDR3 coding DNA: TGTGCCAGCAGCTTAGAGGGGGGCTACACCTTC. This codes for CASSLEGGYTF.

This clonotype turned up a few times. V and J are TRBV7-9 and TRBJ1-2, with D perhaps TRBD1 (6 bases). Germline CDR1 SEHNR, CDR2 FQNEAQ (reference sequence). V was shortened by 4 bases and J by 2 bases, with 20 bases between the two germline ends. CDR3 length: 17 residues. Here the CDR3 DNA reads TGTGCCAGCAGCTCACTATTACAGGGAGGAAGGAACTATGGCTACACCTTC. Its translation: CASSSLLQGGRNYGYTF.

J is TRBJ2-5 and V is TRBV21-1; the table's D call of TRBD2 was not tested on the DNA. TRBV21-1 is a documented pseudogene. The CDR3 consists of 17 residues. Written as DNA, the CDR3 is TGTGCCAGCAGCACCGGGAGGCCCTCCCCCCCTCAAGAGACCCAGTACTTC. Encoded protein: CASSTGRPSPPQETQYF.

Many counts were recorded for this clonotype. The chain joins TRBV12-3 or TRBV12-4 to TRBJ2-5; 13 nucleotides line up with TRBD2. With V trimmed by 4 bases and J by 5 bases, 13 bases remained unmatched. The CDR3 sequence is 18 residues long. CDR3 in DNA: TGTGCCAGCAGTTCCCGACTAGCGGGGGGTCTTGGGGTTGAGACCCAGTACTTC. This codes for CASSSRLAGGLGVETQYF.

This clonotype was seen only a few times. The CDR3 bases are TGTGCCAGCAGCGTGCAGGGTGGCAATCAGCCCCAGCATTTT. Encoded protein: CASSVQGGNQPQHF. The chain links TRBV9 to TRBJ1-5; tentatively, D is TRBD1 (5 bases). The V and J ends lost 2 bases and 2 bases respectively, with 8 bases between them. CDR3 length: 14 residues. Germline CDR1 is SGDLS and CDR2 is YYNGEE.

The chain links TRBV6-2 or TRBV6-3 to TRBJ1-2, with D unresolved. This CDR3 is 13 amino acids long. Between the trimmed V and J ends, which lost 2 bases and 1 base, there was a span of 5 bases. CDR1 MNHEY and CDR2 SVGEGT come from the germline V gene. The CDR3 loop is CASSYGFNYGYTF. For the CDR3, the DNA is TGTGCCAGCAGTTACGGATTTAACTATGGCTACACCTTC.

V is TRBV5-1 and J is TRBJ2-7; 7 bases fit TRBD1. The V gene end was trimmed by 4 bases and the J gene end by 5 bases; junction bases not matched to a gene: 15. This CDR3 is built from 16 residues. CDR1 is SGHRS, CDR2 YFSETQ, per germline. The CDR3 here is CASSLRGGSLRDEQYF. The CDR3 region has the DNA TGCGCCAGCAGCCTTCGAGGGGGCTCCCTCAGAGACGAGCAGTACTTC.

This clonotype was seen a handful of times. The rearrangement uses TRBV9 and TRBJ2-2, with a tentative D call TRBD1 (6 bases). Germline lookup yields CDR1 SGDLS and CDR2 YYNGEE. Trimming shortened V by 0 bases and J by 5 bases, and 11 bases separated the two germline ends. This CDR3 contains 15 residues. The CDR3 region is CASSVARTATGELFF. In DNA form, the CDR3 reads TGTGCCAGCAGCGTAGCCCGGACAGCAACCGGGGAGCTGTTTTTT.

This clonotype turned up a few times. V gene TRBV7-2 combines with J gene TRBJ2-1; the match to TRBD2 covers 13 bases. CDR1 SGHTA and CDR2 FQGNSA come from the germline V gene. The CDR3 is made up of 17 amino acids. Unmatched junction bases numbered 8, after V lost 2 bases and J lost 7 bases. The CDR3 coding sequence is TGTGCCAGCAGCTTATCTTTTTGGGGACTAGCGGGAAATGAGCAGTTCTTC. It codes for CASSLSFWGLAGNEQFF.

V usage is TRBV20-1 and J usage is TRBJ1-4; 7 bases map to TRBD1. The junction had 9 bases not matched to a gene; V was cut back by 3 bases and J by 5 bases. The CDR3 is 15 amino acids. The V gene's germline CDR1 is DFQATT and CDR2 SNEGSKA (reference sequence). The CDR3 bases are TGCAGTGCTAGTGTCTACTGGGACAGCAATGAAAAACTGTTTTTT. Translated: CSASVYWDSNEKLFF.

The chain employs TRBV12-3 or TRBV12-4 and TRBJ1-3; a weak D match, TRBD1 (5 bases). V dropped 8 bases and J dropped 0 bases, with 5 bases sitting between them. The CDR3 length is 12 residues. CDR3 DNA sequence: TGTGCCAGCCAGGGCTCTGGAAACACCATATATTTT. It yields the protein CASQGSGNTIYF.

This clonotype occurred many times. This chain uses TRBV7-8 with TRBJ1-3; no clear D. The CDR3 contains 14 residues. V was pared by 3 bases and J by 4 bases, with 10 bases between. Germline values: CDR1 SGHVS, CDR2 FQNEAQ. CDR3 nucleotide sequence: TGTGCCAGCAGCTTGGACCTTTTCGGAAACACCATATATTTT. Amino acid sequence: CASSLDLFGNTIYF.

This clonotype showed up just a few times. The chain links TRBV5-1 to TRBJ2-1, with D perhaps matching TRBD2 (6 bases). This CDR3 spans 15 amino acids. V gave up 3 bases and J gave up 11 bases, with 21 bases separating them. The germline gives CDR1 SGHRS, CDR2 YFSETQ. For the CDR3, the DNA is TGCGCCAGCAGCTCCCAACTCGCGAGGAGGGGTCAGCAGTTCTTC. This gives the protein CASSSQLARRGQQFF.

This clonotype was counted at least ten times. J is TRBJ2-3 and V is TRBV6-6; no definite D call. The V and J ends lost 2 bases and 2 bases respectively, with 2 bases between them. Per germline, CDR1 MNHNY and CDR2 SVGAGI (reference sequence). The CDR3 has 12 residues. CDR3 DNA sequence: TGTGCCAGCAGTTACAACACAGATACGCAGTATTTT. Protein: CASSYNTDTQYF.

The V gene is TRBV2, the J gene TRBJ1-2; the match to TRBD1 covers 7 bases. Germline V gene data show CDR1 as SNHLY and CDR2 as FYNNEI. With 8 bases clipped from V and 4 bases from J, the junction kept 13 bases outside the gene matches. The CDR3 extends over 15 amino acids. The CDR3 is CASSRGAGGAYGYTF. The CDR3 DNA is TGTGCCAGCTCCCGGGGGGCAGGGGGAGCCTATGGCTACACCTTC.